Shown below are 2 T cell receptor beta chains from a single sample sequenced in a study of cytomegalovirus exposure and HLA in healthy donors. Amplification used 60 Vbeta primers and 13 Jbeta primers. Profiling relied on immunoSEQ multiplex PCR, and the TCRdb table lists in-frame clones only, not all of them. There are approximately 180,000 clones in the sample; around 86% occur only once, and roughly 1.7% lies in the top ten. Sequencing was carried out using PBMCs. Every receptor here comes from a woman between 18 and 29 years old in good health and CMV-seronegative.

The CDR3 bases are TGTGCCAGCTCACCAGGGAGGGGGGCTGAAGCTTTCTTT. Protein product: CASSPGRGAEAFF. V is TRBV18 and J is TRBJ1-1; D may be TRBD1 (6 bases). Trimming shortened V by 2 bases and J by 6 bases, and 10 bases separated the two germline ends. The CDR3 is 13 residues long. Germline V gene lookup returns CDR1 KGHSH and CDR2 LQKENI.

This clone has a handful of counts. V and J are TRBV6-5 and TRBJ2-7; 7 bases are a match to TRBD1. Germline V CDR1 and CDR2: MNHEY, SVGAGI. CDR3 length equals 15 residues. After removal of 4 bases from V and 4 bases from J, the junction contained 10 bases not matched to a gene. The CDR3 protein is CASSSPRTGVYEQYF. The CDR3 DNA sequence: TGTGCCAGCAGTTCCCCGAGGACAGGTGTTTACGAGCAGTACTTC.